This T cell receptor (beta chain) was profiled in a study of blood T cell repertoires in COVID-19. At the level of the study: COVID-19 samples, acute and convalescent, were from the United States, Italy and Spain. Sources were T cells, B-cell-depleted T cells, or PBMCs; the material itself was cDNA or gDNA.

This clone was recorded a few times. Germline V gene sequence: CDR1 SGHVT, CDR2 SQSDAQ. The CDR3 spans 12 residues. With 1 base removed from V and 7 bases from J, the gap between germline ends came to 7 bases. Per the authors' pipeline: Researchers report that nucleated cell counts were estimated from reference gene primer amplification. Measured with immunoSEQ multiplex PCR; TCRdb has only the in-frame clones, and not every one. V and J calls and clone size come straight from that table; D and trimming were deduced from the DNA. This table holds some 170,000 clones, 85% found once. This sequence originates from a woman aged 55 to 70 with acute or convalescent COVID-19. Sequencing was carried out using peripheral blood. The chain combines TRBV7-4 with TRBJ1-1, with D hard to call. The CDR3: CASSLEPVEAFF. DNA of the CDR3: TGTGCCAGCAGCTTAGAACCGGTTGAAGCTTTCTTT.